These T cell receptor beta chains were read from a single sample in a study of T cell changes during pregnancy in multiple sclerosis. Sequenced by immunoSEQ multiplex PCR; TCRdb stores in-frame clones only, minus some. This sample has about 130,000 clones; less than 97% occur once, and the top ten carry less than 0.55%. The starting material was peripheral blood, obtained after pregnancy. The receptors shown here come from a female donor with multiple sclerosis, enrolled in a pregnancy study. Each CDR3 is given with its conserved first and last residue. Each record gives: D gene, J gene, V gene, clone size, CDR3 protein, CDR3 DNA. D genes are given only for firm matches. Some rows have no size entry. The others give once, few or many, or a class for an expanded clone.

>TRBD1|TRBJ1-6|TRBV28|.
CASSLYRGQNSPLHF
TGTGCCAGCAGTTTATACAGGGGGCAGAATTCACCCCTCCACTTT
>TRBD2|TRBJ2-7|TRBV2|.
CASRLREGPLNEQYF
TGTGCCAGCAGGTTGCGGGAGGGCCCTTTGAACGAGCAGTACTTC
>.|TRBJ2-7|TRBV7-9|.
CASSLAQEEQYF
TGTGCCAGCAGCTTAGCACAGGAAGAGCAGTACTTC
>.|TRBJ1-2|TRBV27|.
CASSFNAANYGYTF
TGTGCCAGCAGTTTTAACGCGGCTAACTATGGCTACACCTTC
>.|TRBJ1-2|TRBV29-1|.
CSVETGPVGYTF
TGCAGCGTTGAGACAGGACCGGTTGGCTACACCTTC
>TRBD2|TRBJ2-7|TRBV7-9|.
CASSGGLAGASGSYEQYF
TGTGCCAGCAGCGGGGGACTAGCGGGAGCCTCTGGGTCCTACGAGCAGTACTTC
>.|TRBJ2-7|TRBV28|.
CAIGEGNEQYF
TGTGCCATCGGAGAGGGAAACGAGCAGTACTTC
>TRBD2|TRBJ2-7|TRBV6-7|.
CASSYRNGERGHEQYF
TGTGCCAGCAGTTACCGAAATGGGGAGCGGGGTCACGAGCAGTACTTC
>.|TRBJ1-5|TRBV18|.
CASSGGMDQPQHF
TGTGCCAGCTCAGGCGGGATGGATCAGCCCCAGCATTTT
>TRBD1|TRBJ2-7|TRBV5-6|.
CASLIGGTGFEQYF
TGTGCCAGTCTGATAGGCGGGACAGGTTTCGAGCAGTACTTC
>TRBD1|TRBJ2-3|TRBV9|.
CASSVQGALTDTQYF
TGTGCCAGCAGCGTACAGGGGGCGCTTACAGATACGCAGTATTTT
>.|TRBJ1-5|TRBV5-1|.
CASSLTGSNNQPQHF
TGCGCCAGCAGCTTGACAGGGTCGAACAATCAGCCCCAGCATTTT
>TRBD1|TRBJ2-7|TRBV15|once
CATSRDRLQGSSYEQYF
TGTGCCACCAGCAGAGATAGACTACAGGGGAGCTCCTACGAGCAGTACTTC
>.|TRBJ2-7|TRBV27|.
CASSRLGQGYEQYF
TGTGCCAGCAGCCGCCTGGGGCAGGGCTACGAGCAGTACTTC
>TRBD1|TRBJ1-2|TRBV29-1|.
CSVVGGDRVVSGYTF
TGCAGCGTTGTGGGGGGGGACAGGGTGGTTTCGGGCTACACCTTC
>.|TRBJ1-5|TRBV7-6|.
CASSPTELGAQHF
TGTGCCAGCAGCCCGACAGAGCTTGGGGCCCAGCATTTT
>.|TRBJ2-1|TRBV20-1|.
CSASDNEQFF
TGCAGTGCTAGCGACAATGAGCAGTTCTTC
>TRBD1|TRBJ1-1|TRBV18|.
CASSPRTGLDTTEAFF
TGTGCCAGCTCACCTCGGACAGGTCTCGACACCACTGAAGCTTTCTTT
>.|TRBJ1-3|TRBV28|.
CASSWTSPGNTIYF
TGTGCCAGCAGTTGGACTTCACCTGGAAACACCATATATTTT
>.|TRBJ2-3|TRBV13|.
CASSLQGLTDTQYF
TGTGCCAGCAGCTTACAGGGGCTGACAGATACGCAGTATTTT
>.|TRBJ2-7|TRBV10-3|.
CATRPDSGIRQYF
TGTGCCACGAGGCCGGACAGCGGCATCAGGCAGTACTTC
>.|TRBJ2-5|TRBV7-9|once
CASRFTGETQYF
TGTGCCAGCAGGTTCACAGGGGAGACCCAGTACTTC
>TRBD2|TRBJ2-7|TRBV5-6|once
CASSRVRLAGGPSYEQYF
TGTGCCAGCAGCCGCGTAAGACTAGCGGGAGGGCCCTCTTACGAGCAGTACTTC
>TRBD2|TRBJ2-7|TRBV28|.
CASSLGSGLAGF
TGTGCCAGCAGTTTGGGAAGTGGACTAGCGGGGTTC
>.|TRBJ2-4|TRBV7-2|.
CASSLARTVNIQYF
TGTGCCAGCAGCTTAGCACGGACAGTAAACATTCAGTACTTC
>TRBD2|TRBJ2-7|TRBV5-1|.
CASSSGTVGTSGVYEQYF
TGCGCCAGCAGCTCCGGGACCGTCGGGACTAGCGGGGTCTACGAGCAGTACTTC
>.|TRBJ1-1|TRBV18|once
CASSPGGRINTEAFF
TGTGCCAGCTCACCTGGCGGCAGAATTAACACTGAAGCTTTCTTT
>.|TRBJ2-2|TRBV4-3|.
CASSLDLGGPNTGELFF
TGCGCCAGCAGCCTTGATTTGGGGGGGCCGAACACCGGGGAGCTGTTTTTT
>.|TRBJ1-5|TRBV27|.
CASSLGDGNQPQHF
TGTGCCAGCAGTTTAGGTGACGGGAATCAGCCCCAGCATTTT